The 28 T cell receptor beta chains listed next were all sequenced from one sample in a study of blood T cells in healthy people across ages. For the second PCR, which ran for 7 to 11 cycles, a sample-barcoded 5' primer and a J-beta primer mix were used. TCRdb used MiXCR to reprocess the 5' RACE reads, holding one entry per CDR3 protein. The profile shows some 710,000 distinct CDR3 sequences, about half of them singletons. The sequencing sample was made of blood. The receptors derive from an elderly man in good health.

This clonotype was counted between two and nine times. V and J are TRBV7-2 and TRBJ2-7; no clear D. The CDR3 is made up of 12 amino acids. Germline CDR1 and CDR2: SGHTA and FQGNSA. The V gene lost 4 bases and the J gene lost 7 bases, with 11 bases spanning the gap. The CDR3: CASSYIVREQYF. As DNA, the CDR3 is TGTGCCAGCAGCTATATAGTTAGAGAGCAGTACTTC.

This clonotype showed up just a few times. CDR3 sequence: CASSFQAGVGETQYF. CDR3 nucleotide sequence: TGTGCCAGCAGTTTCCAAGCGGGAGTAGGCGAGACCCAGTACTTC. The gene calls are TRBV12-3 or TRBV12-4 and TRBJ2-5; 8 nucleotides line up with TRBD2. This CDR3 has 15 residues. V shed 3 bases and J 5 bases; nucleotides not matched to a gene: 8.

The V call is TRBV20-1, the J call TRBJ2-5, with 12 bases lining up with TRBD2. This CDR3 has 17 amino acids. J was trimmed by 1 base and V by 0 bases; bases with no gene match: 6. Germline V gene sequence: CDR1 DFQATT, CDR2 SNEGSKA (reference sequence). The DNA for the CDR3 is TGCAGTGCTAGAGATTGGCGACTAGCGGGGGTCCAAGAGACCCAGTACTTC. Amino acid sequence: CSARDWRLAGVQETQYF.

The chain links TRBV7-2 to TRBJ2-1, with D possibly being TRBD2 (6 bases). The germline CDR1 and CDR2 sequences are SGHTA and FQGNSA. The V and J ends lost 3 bases and 4 bases respectively, with 13 bases between them. CDR3 length: 15 amino acids. The CDR3 nucleotides are TGTGCCAGCAGCTTGAGGAGGGTCGGGTACAATGAGCAGTTCTTC. Protein: CASSLRRVGYNEQFF.

The table lists this clonotype with a few counts. The rearrangement joins TRBV9 to TRBJ2-3, with 12 bases that match TRBD2. This CDR3 has 18 residues. J gave up 0 bases and V 0 bases, and 5 bases lay outside the gene matches. CDR1 and CDR2 (germline): SGDLS, YYNGEE. CDR3 protein: CASSVALAGGRSTDTQYF. For the CDR3, the DNA is TGTGCCAGCAGCGTAGCTCTAGCGGGAGGGCGTAGCACAGATACGCAGTATTTT.

The rearrangement links TRBV7-9 to TRBJ2-7, with 14 bases lining up with TRBD2. This CDR3 region has 18 residues. V shed 0 bases and J 1 base; nucleotides not matched to a gene: 5. From germline, CDR1 is SEHNR and CDR2 FQNEAQ (reference sequence). The CDR3 bases are TGTGCCAGCAGCTTAGCAGGGACTAGCGGGGGCTTATCCTACGAGCAGTACTTC. This gives the protein CASSLAGTSGGLSYEQYF.

This clonotype was found a few times. CDR3 bases: TGTGCCAGCAGTCCGCCCATGGGCACCGGGGAGCTGTTTTTT. Translating gives CASSPPMGTGELFF. The chain couples TRBV6-2 or TRBV6-3 to TRBJ2-2; D unclear. CDR1 MNHEY and CDR2 SVGEGT come from the germline V gene. The V and J ends lost 5 bases and 4 bases respectively, with 11 bases between them. The CDR3 has 14 residues.

As regards this clonotype: The junction differs from germline at one of its ends, possibly a read error. The chain joins TRBV6-5 to TRBJ2-3, with 7 bases that match TRBD2. This CDR3 has 17 residues. The V gene's germline CDR1 is MNHEY and CDR2 SVGAGI. The DNA for the CDR3 is TGTGCCAGCAGTTACTCGAGTTTAGCGGGCCGCCAGGATACGCGGTATTTT. This translates into CASSYSSLAGRQDTRYF.

This sequence joins TRBV7-6 and TRBJ2-1, with 10 bases lining up with TRBD2. The ends lost 5 bases at V and 12 bases at J; junction bases unmatched: 19. The CDR3 sequence is 17 residues long. CDR1 and CDR2 from the germline V gene are SGHVS and FNYEAQ. The CDR3 reads CASSLGWLAGVVDGQFF. In DNA form, the CDR3 reads TGTGCCAGCAGCCTAGGGTGGCTAGCGGGAGTAGTCGATGGGCAGTTCTTC.

At least ten counts were recorded for this clonotype. This chain uses TRBV2 with TRBJ2-1, with D maybe TRBD1 (6 bases). V lost 6 bases and J lost 3, with 15 bases in between. Germline V CDR1 and CDR2: SNHLY, FYNNEI. The CDR3 loop spans 15 amino acids. CDR3 nucleotide sequence: TGTGCCAGCAGCCCAGGGGATCCGAGCTACAATGAGCAGTTCTTC. Protein sequence: CASSPGDPSYNEQFF.

The chain couples TRBV12-3 or TRBV12-4 to TRBJ2-6; no firm D call. The CDR3 length is 14 residues. Trimming stripped 5 bases from V and 4 bases from J, with 9 bases between. The DNA for the CDR3 is TGTGCCAGCAGTCTCCAAAGCGGGGCCAACGTCCTGACTTTC. This codes for CASSLQSGANVLTF.

This sequence joins TRBV10-3 and TRBJ2-3; 7 nucleotides align to TRBD2. This CDR3 has 14 amino acids. The V segment lost 8 bases and the J segment 4 bases; nucleotides outside the gene matches: 9. Germline values: CDR1 ENHRY, CDR2 SYGVKD. This CDR3 reads CAIQTSEGADTQYF. For the CDR3, the DNA is TGTGCCATCCAAACTAGCGAAGGGGCAGATACGCAGTATTTT.

A few counts support this clonotype. The rearrangement joins TRBV7-2 to TRBJ1-6; D not certain. V lost 3 bases and J lost 14, with 14 bases in between. The length of the CDR3 is 13 residues. In germline, CDR1 is SGHTA, CDR2 FQGNSA. The CDR3 region is CASSFSETPALHF. The CDR3 DNA reads TGTGCCAGCAGCTTCAGCGAGACGCCAGCCCTCCACTTT.

This clonotype has a handful of counts. The chain is built from TRBV12-3 or TRBV12-4 and TRBJ1-2; TRBD1 is a possible D gene (5 bases). The CDR3 has 13 amino acids. Trimming removed 5 bases from V and 4 bases from J, with 11 bases in between. The CDR3 spells CASSRDGIYGYTF. For the CDR3, the DNA is TGTGCCAGCAGTCGGGACGGAATCTATGGCTACACCTTC.

This clonotype was seen only a few times. V and J are TRBV5-5 and TRBJ2-5, with a weak D call TRBD2 (5 bases). The V gene's germline CDR1 is SGHKS and CDR2 YYEKEE (reference sequence). The V end was cut by 1 base, the J end by 4 bases, with 11 bases between. The CDR3 consists of 14 residues. In DNA, the CDR3 is TGTGCCAGCAGCTTGAAGCGTGCGGGAGAGACCCAGTACTTC. Its translation is CASSLKRAGETQYF.

The V and J genes are TRBV20-1 and TRBJ1-2, with D possibly matching TRBD1 (6 bases). There are 14 residues in the CDR3. Trimming cost V 6 bases and J 4 bases, with 18 bases left between them. Germline CDR1 DFQATT, CDR2 SNEGSKA (reference sequence). The CDR3 DNA reads as TGCAGTGCCGCGGGGAGACAGGAAATCTATGGCTACACCTTC. Encoded protein: CSAAGRQEIYGYTF.

This clonotype was recorded many times. CDR3 protein: CASSFVPGQGDNSPLHF. The CDR3, as DNA: TGCGCCAGCAGCTTCGTCCCGGGACAGGGAGATAATTCACCCCTCCACTTT. V gene TRBV5-1 combines with J gene TRBJ1-6; 9 bases align to TRBD1. The junction had 8 bases not matched to a gene; V was cut back by 2 bases and J by 5 bases. The CDR3 extends over 17 amino acids. Germline CDR1 SGHRS, CDR2 YFSETQ.

The rearrangement joins TRBV6-1 to TRBJ2-7; D is ambiguous. The CDR3 has 13 amino acids. The V gene lost 7 bases and the J gene lost 0 bases, with 10 bases spanning the gap. Germline V CDR1 and CDR2: MNHNS, SASEGT. The CDR3 sequence: CASTLENSYEQYF. The CDR3 DNA reads as TGTGCCAGCACCCTAGAGAACTCCTACGAGCAGTACTTC.

The chain has TRBV4-2 and TRBJ1-2; tentatively, D is TRBD1 (6 bases). V lost 1 base and J 4 bases, leaving 10 bases between the germline ends. Germline values: CDR1 LGHNA, CDR2 YNFKEQ. The CDR3 spans 14 residues. The CDR3 DNA is TGTGCCAGCAGCCAAGGCAGGGGCACCTATGGCTACACCTTC. It is translated as CASSQGRGTYGYTF.

The J gene is TRBJ2-1, the V gene TRBV6-2 or TRBV6-3; 8 bases align to TRBD2. This CDR3 has 16 amino acids. Germline V gene sequence: CDR1 MNHEY, CDR2 SVGEGT. Germline trimming cut 0 bases from V and 5 bases from J; bases unmatched to any gene: 6. CDR3 nucleotide sequence: TGTGCCAGCAGTTACTCGACCCCGGGACTAGACAATGAGCAGTTCTTC. This translates into CASSYSTPGLDNEQFF.

The chain recombines TRBV19 with TRBJ2-3; 9 bases map to TRBD2. This CDR3 has 15 residues. Germline V CDR1 and CDR2: LNHDA, SQIVND (reference sequence). Trimming removed 4 bases from V and 1 base from J; junction bases left unmatched: 3. The CDR3 loop is CASSTGLARTDTQYF. The CDR3 bases are TGTGCCAGTAGTACAGGACTAGCGCGCACAGATACGCAGTATTTT.

The chain joins TRBV12-3 or TRBV12-4 to TRBJ2-7; 9 bases are a match to TRBD1. The J segment lost 7 bases and the V segment lost 2 bases, leaving 6 bases of the junction unmatched. This CDR3 contains 14 residues. The CDR3 coding sequence is TGTGCCAGCAGTTTAAGGGACAGGGCCTTTGAGCAGTACTTC. As protein: CASSLRDRAFEQYF.

As to this clonotype: One end of the junction fails to match germline, which may point to a read error. The rearrangement links TRBV29-1 to TRBJ2-1; tentatively, D is TRBD2 (6 bases). Per the germline V gene, CDR1 is SQVTM and CDR2 is ANQGSEA. The CDR3 length is 13 residues. The CDR3 protein is CSVDLAHYNELYF. CDR3 DNA sequence: TGCAGCGTTGACCTAGCGCATTACAATGAGCTGTACTTC.

The sample holds one count of this clonotype. The chain recombines TRBV5-1 with TRBJ1-1; D perhaps matches TRBD1 (5 bases). The CDR3 has 13 amino acids. Germline CDR1 reads SGHRS; CDR2 reads YFSETQ. Trimming took 5 bases from V and 3 from J, leaving 11 bases between them. Written as DNA, the CDR3 is TGCGCCAGCAGTGCCGGACACGACACTGAAGCTTTCTTT. Encoded protein: CASSAGHDTEAFF.

This clonotype was seen at least ten times. This chain joins TRBV7-2 and TRBJ2-3; TRBD2 agrees at 9 bases. This CDR3 region has 17 residues. J was trimmed by 0 bases and V by 5 bases; bases with no gene match: 9. Germline assignment: CDR1 SGHTA and CDR2 FQGNSA. The CDR3 DNA is TGTGCCAGCAGCGTCACGACTAGCGGAGGTAGCACAGATACGCAGTATTTT. Protein: CASSVTTSGGSTDTQYF.

This clonotype occurred a few times. The chain combines TRBV7-2 with TRBJ2-3; TRBD2 agrees at 7 bases. The V segment lost 3 bases and the J segment 1 base; nucleotides outside the gene matches: 4. From germline, CDR1 is SGHTA and CDR2 FQGNSA. The CDR3 is 15 amino acids. The CDR3, as DNA: TGTGCCAGCAGCTTCGGGGACTATCGCACAGATACGCAGTATTTT. Translated, it gives CASSFGDYRTDTQYF.

This clonotype was found a few times. The chain uses TRBV28 and TRBJ2-3, with D possibly TRBD2 on 5 matching bases. The germline CDR1 and CDR2 sequences are MDHEN and SYDVKM. V was cut by 3 bases and J by 5 bases, with 15 bases left in between. This CDR3 spans 15 amino acids. CDR3: CASSFLPDGEDTQYF. The CDR3 DNA reads as TGTGCCAGCAGTTTCTTGCCGGACGGGGAAGATACGCAGTATTTT. Combining the CDR3 with reference TRBV28 and TRBJ2-3 gives the whole variable domain DVKVTQSSRYLVKRTGEKVFLECVQDMDHENMFWYRQDPGLGLRLIYFSYDVKMKEKGDIPEGYSVSREKKERFSLILESASTNQTSMYLCASSFLPDGEDTQYFGPGTRLTVL.

This clonotype has just a few counts. V usage is TRBV6-6 and J usage is TRBJ2-5; TRBD2 aligns across 16 bases. The J call is uncertain, as TRBJ2-7 better fits the DNA end. In germline, CDR1 is MNHNY, CDR2 SVGAGI (reference sequence). The CDR3 has 17 residues. CDR3 sequence reads: CASSYLGTSGRGSEQYF. The CDR3 coding sequence is TGTGCCAGCAGTTACCTCGGGACTAGCGGGAGGGGATCCGAGCAGTACTTC.